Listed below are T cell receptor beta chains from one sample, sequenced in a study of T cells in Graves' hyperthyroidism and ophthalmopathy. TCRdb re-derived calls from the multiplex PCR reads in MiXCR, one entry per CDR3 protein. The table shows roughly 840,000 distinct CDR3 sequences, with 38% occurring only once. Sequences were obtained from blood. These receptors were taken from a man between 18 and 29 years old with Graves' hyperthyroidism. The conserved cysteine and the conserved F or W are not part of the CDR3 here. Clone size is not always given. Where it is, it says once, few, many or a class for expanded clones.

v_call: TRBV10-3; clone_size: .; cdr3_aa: ASRTSGRGTYEQY
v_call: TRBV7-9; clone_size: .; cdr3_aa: ASSSGDRVTEAF
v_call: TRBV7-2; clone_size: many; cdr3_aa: ASSLPPQPQH
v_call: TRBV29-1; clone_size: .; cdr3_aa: SAVLAGEQY
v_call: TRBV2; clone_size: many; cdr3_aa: ASRDGTGLETQY
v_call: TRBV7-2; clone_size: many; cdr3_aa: ASSPDRGAYEQY
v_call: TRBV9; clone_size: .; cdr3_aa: ASSPPPGTGPTEAF
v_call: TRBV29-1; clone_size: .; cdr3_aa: SVVLGSDTQY
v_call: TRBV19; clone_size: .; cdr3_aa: ASRLNTDQETQY
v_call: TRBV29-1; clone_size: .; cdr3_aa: SVGRLAAGELF
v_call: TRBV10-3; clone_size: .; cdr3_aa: AISTGFRDRMNQPQH
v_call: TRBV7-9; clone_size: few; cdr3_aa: ASRPPFRGDTGELF
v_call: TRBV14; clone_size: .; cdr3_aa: ASAGQGPQETQY
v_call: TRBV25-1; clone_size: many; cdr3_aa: ASSEFGGMNTGELF
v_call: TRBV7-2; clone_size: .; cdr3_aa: ASSLVTSGTYEQY
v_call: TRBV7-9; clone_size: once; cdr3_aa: ASSQELQYSSYEQY
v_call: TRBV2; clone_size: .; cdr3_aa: ATRDGVTEAF
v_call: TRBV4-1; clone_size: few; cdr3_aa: ASSQGSGHTEAF
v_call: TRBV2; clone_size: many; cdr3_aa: ASSPGRKNYGYT
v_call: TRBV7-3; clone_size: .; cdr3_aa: ASSPRAPVRDLSGANVLT
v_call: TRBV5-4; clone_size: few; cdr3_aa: ASSLTGNVETQY
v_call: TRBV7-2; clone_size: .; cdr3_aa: AGSLTGGAGTEAF
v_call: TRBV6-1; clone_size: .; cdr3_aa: ASSEEGEQY
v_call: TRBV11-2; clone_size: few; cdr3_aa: ASSSGTGRGTEAF
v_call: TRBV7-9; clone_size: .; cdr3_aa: ASSYWGTGNYGYT
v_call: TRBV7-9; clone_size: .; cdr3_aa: ASSDQGLSYEQY
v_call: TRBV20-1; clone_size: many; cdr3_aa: SAFATGEDSPLH
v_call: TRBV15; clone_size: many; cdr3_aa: ATSRATQETQY
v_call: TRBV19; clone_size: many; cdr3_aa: ASGWTGAF
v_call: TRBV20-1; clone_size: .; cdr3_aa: SARGGTGGNTEAF
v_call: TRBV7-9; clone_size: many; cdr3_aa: ASTPTVAGLKGDYGYT
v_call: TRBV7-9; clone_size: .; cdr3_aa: ASSGDRGGTEAF
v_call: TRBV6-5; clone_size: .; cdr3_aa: ASSQQEQNTEAF
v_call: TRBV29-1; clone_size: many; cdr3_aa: SVETRTYEQETQY
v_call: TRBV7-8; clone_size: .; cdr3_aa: ASSTPASAVYEQY
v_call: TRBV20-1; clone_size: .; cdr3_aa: SAAPSSGGQETQY
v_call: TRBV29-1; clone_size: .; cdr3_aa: SVATNGELF
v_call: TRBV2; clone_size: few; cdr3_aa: ASNAAGPSPYEQY
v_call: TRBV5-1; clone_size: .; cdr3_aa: ASSFAGSLEGYT
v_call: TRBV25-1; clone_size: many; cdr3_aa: ASSEYPGQPNEKLF
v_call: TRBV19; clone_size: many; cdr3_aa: ASSVDWGRGYT
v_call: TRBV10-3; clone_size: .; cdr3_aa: ASSPQGQGLSYEQY
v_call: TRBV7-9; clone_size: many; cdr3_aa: ASSLGQGGVAETQY
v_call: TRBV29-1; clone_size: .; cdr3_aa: SAPGGHTQY
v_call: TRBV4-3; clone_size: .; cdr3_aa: ASSQGSHGWDTEAF
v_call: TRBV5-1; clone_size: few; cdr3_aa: ASVREPRIQETQY
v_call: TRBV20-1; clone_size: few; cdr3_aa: SARDLGRGYEQY
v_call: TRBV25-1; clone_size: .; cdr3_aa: ASFEGPANTEAF
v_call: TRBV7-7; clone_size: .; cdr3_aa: ASSLLLGSSYERY
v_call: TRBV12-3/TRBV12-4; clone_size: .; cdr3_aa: ASSFGGGDYEQY
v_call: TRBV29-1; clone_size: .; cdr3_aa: SSSGRRNYGYT
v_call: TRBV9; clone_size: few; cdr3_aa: ASSQDERGGPETQY